These 5 T cell receptor beta chains originate from one sample sequenced in a study of blood T cell repertoires in COVID-19 (dated by TCRdb to 2018 to 2020). The library was made by the immunoSEQ multiplex PCR assay. The table was pulled from immuneACCESS by TCRdb, which kept in-frame rearrangements only. Such tables lose some clones; where checked, under half of the loss comes from unresolved V genes, and the rest has no known cause. This sample comprises over 200,000 clones, roughly four fifths of them detected only once. Of the sample, under 10% falls within the top ten clones. Sequenced sample: peripheral blood. The receptors were sampled from a woman over 75 with COVID-19, enrolled during active disease.

The J gene is TRBJ2-1, the V gene TRBV5-1; D remains unclear. CDR3 length equals 16 residues. In germline, CDR1 is SGHRS, CDR2 YFSETQ. V was pared by 1 base and J by 0 bases, with 11 bases between. CDR3 loop: CASSLSGTPSYNEQFF. The DNA for the CDR3 is TGCGCCAGCAGCTTGTCTGGTACTCCCTCCTACAATGAGCAGTTCTTC.

This chain joins TRBV4-1 and TRBJ1-6; 9 nucleotides line up with TRBD1. This CDR3 region has 15 residues. V shed 0 bases and J 10 bases; nucleotides not matched to a gene: 4. Germline lookup yields CDR1 MGHRA and CDR2 YSYEKL. The CDR3 bases are TGCGCCAGCAGCCAAGAAGGGACAGGGTTGTCACCCCTCCACTTT. Its translation is CASSQEGTGLSPLHF.

V is TRBV2 and J is TRBJ1-6; 8 nucleotides line up with TRBD1. V gave up 0 bases and J gave up 12 bases; unmatched junction bases: 7. Germline CDR1 reads SNHLY; CDR2 reads FYNNEI. The CDR3 extends over 15 amino acids. In DNA form, the CDR3 reads TGTGCCAGCAGTGAAGCGCCCACCGGACAGGGACCCCTCCACTTT. As protein: CASSEAPTGQGPLHF.

The chain uses TRBV19 and TRBJ2-7; D possibly corresponds to TRBD1 (5 bases). Deletions cut 4 bases from V and 1 base from J, with 14 bases between. Per the germline V gene, CDR1 is LNHDA and CDR2 is SQIVND (reference sequence). The CDR3 is 15 amino acids. CDR3 nucleotide sequence: TGTGCCAGTAGTACAGGGTGGTCGGCGTCCTACGAGCAGTACTTC. This encodes CASSTGWSASYEQYF.

The gene calls are TRBV19 and TRBJ1-5, with unresolved D. The CDR3 totals 14 residues. Germline V gene data show CDR1 as LNHDA and CDR2 as SQIVND (reference sequence). V lost 6 bases, J lost 3 bases, and 12 bases lay in between. The CDR3 here is CASRFGQSNQPQHF. DNA of the CDR3: TGTGCCAGTAGATTTGGGCAGTCCAATCAGCCCCAGCATTTT.